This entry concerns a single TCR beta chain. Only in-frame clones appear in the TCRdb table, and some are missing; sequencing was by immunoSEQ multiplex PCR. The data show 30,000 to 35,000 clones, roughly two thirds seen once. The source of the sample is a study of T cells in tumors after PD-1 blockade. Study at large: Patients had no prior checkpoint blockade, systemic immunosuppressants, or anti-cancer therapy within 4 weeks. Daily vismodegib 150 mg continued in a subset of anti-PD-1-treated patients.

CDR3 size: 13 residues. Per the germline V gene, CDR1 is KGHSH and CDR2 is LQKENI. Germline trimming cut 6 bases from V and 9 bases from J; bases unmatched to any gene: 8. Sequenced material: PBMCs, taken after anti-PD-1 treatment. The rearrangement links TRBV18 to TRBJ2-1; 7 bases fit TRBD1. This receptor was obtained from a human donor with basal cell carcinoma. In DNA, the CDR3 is TGTGCCAGCTCGAGGAGCACAGGGGCTGAGCAGTTCTTC. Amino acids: CASSRSTGAEQFF.